This entry is about one T cell receptor beta chain. This entry belongs to a study of glioma-infiltrating T cells after dendritic cell vaccination. The assay was immunoSEQ multiplex PCR, and TCRdb's table has in-frame clones only and misses some. The table includes about 32,000 clones, approximately 90% detected once. The TCR sequence derives from a human donor with glioblastoma. The source was blood, collected before dendritic cell vaccination.

The CDR3 DNA follows: TGCGCCAGCAGCCAGGACAGGGACTACGAGCAGTACTTC. Encoded protein: CASSQDRDYEQYF. V and J are TRBV5-1 and TRBJ2-5; 8 bases agree with TRBD1. Judging by the DNA end, TRBJ2-7 fits better; the J call may be wrong. The germline gives CDR1 SGHRS, CDR2 YFSETQ. The CDR3 spans 13 residues.